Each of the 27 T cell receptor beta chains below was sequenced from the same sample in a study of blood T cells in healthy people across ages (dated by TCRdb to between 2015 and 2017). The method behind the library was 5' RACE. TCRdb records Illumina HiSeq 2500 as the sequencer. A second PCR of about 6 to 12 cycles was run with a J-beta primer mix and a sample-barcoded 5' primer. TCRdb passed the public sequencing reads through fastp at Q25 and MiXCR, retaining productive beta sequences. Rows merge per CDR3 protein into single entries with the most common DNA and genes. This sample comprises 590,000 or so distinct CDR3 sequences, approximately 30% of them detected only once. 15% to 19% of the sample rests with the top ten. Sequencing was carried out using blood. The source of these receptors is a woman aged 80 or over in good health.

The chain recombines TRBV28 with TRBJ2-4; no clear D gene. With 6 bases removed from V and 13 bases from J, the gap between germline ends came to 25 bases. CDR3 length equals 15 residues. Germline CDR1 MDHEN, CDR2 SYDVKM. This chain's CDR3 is CASSQPATQRVEQYF. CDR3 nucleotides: TGTGCCAGCAGCCAGCCAGCGACCCAAAGGGTAGAGCAGTACTTC.

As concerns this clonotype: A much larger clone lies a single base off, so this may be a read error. The CDR3 DNA is TGCAGTGCTGAAATCCAAGGAGATGAGCAGGTCTTC. Translation gives CSAEIQGDEQVF. This chain links TRBV20-1 with TRBJ2-1, with D uncertain. Germline assignment: CDR1 DFQATT and CDR2 SNEGSKA (reference sequence). The CDR3 is made up of 12 amino acids.

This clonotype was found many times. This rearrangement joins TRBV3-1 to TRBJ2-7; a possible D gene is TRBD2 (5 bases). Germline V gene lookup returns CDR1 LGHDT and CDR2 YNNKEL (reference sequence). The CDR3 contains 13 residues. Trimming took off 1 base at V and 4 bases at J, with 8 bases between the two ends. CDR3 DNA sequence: TGTGCCAGCAGCCAAGTCTCGGGATACGAGCAGTACTTC. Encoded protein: CASSQVSGYEQYF.

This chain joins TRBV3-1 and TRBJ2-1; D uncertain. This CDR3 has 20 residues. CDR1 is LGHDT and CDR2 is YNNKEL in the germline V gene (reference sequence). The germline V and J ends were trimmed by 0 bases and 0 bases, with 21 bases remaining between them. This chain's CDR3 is CASSQESARDPLNSYNEQFF. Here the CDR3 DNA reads TGTGCCAGCAGCCAAGAATCGGCGAGAGATCCTCTTAACTCCTACAATGAGCAGTTCTTC.

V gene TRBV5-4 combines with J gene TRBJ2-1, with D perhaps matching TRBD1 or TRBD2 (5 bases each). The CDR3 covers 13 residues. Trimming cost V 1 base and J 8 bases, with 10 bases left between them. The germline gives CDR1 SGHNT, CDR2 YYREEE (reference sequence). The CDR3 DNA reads TGTGCCAGCAGCTTGAGGGGACGCTATGAGCAGTTCTTC. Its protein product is CASSLRGRYEQFF.

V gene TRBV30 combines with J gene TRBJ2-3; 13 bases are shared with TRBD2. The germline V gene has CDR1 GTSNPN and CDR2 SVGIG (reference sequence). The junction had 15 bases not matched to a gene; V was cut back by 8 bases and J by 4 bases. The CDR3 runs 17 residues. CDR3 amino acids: CARERWTSGRGPDTQYF. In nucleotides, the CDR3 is TGTGCCCGGGAGAGGTGGACTAGCGGGAGAGGCCCAGATACGCAGTATTTT.

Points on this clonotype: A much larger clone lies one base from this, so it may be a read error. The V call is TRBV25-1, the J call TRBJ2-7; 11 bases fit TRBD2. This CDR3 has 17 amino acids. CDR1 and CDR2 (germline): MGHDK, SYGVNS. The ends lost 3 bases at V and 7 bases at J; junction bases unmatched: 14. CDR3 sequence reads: CASSDPTSGESYNEQYF. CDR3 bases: TGTGCCAGCAGTGATCCGACTAGCGGGGAGTCCTACAATGAGCAGTACTTC.

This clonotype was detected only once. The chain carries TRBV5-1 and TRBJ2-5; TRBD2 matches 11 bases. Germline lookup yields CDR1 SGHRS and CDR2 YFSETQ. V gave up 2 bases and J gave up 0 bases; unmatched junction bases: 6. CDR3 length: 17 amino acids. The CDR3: CASSLASGGLHQETQYF. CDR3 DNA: TGCGCCAGCAGCTTAGCTAGCGGGGGGTTACACCAAGAGACCCAGTACTTC. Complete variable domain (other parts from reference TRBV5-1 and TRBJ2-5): KAGVTQTPRYLIKTRGQQVTLSCSPISGHRSVSWYQQTPGQGLQFLFEYFSETQRNKGNFPGRFSGRQFSNSRSEMNVSTLELGDSALYLCASSLASGGLHQETQYFGPGTRLLVL.

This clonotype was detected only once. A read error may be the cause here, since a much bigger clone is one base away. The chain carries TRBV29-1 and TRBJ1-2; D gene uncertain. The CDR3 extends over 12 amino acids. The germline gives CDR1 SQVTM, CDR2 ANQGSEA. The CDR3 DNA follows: TGCAGCGACCGGACGGTGCTATATGACTACACCTTC. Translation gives CSDRTVLYDYTF.

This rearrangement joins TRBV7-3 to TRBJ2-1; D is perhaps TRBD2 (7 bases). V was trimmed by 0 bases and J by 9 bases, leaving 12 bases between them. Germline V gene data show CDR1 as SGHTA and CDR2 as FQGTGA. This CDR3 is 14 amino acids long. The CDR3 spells CASSLTGGPGEQFF. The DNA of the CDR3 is TGTGCCAGCAGCTTAACGGGGGGGCCTGGTGAGCAGTTCTTC.

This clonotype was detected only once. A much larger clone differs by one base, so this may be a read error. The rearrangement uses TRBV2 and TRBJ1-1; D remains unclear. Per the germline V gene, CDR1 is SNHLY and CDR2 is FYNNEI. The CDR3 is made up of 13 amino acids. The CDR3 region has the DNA TGTGCCAGCAGTGTAACGGTAGCGACTGGAGCTTTCTTT. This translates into CASSVTVATGAFF.

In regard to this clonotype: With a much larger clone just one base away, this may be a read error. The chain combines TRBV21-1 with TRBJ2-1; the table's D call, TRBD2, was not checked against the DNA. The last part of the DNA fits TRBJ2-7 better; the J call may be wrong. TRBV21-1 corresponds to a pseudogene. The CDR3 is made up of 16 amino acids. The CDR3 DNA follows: TGTGCCAGCAGCTCGCGGACTAGCTCTCCATACAATGAGCAGTACTTC. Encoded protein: CASSSRTSSPYNEQYF.

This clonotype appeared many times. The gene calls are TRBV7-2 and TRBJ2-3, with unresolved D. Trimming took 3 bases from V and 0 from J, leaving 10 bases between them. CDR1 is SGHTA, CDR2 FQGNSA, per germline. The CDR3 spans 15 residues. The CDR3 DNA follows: TGTGCCAGCAGCTTTCAGAGAACTAGCACAGATACGCAGTATTTT. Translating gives CASSFQRTSTDTQYF.

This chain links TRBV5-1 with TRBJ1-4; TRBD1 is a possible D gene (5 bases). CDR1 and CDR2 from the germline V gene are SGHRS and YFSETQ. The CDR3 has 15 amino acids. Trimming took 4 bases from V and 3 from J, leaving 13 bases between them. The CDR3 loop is CASSQAGPANEKLFF. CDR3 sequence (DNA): TGCGCCAGCAGCCAGGCAGGGCCGGCTAATGAAAAACTGTTTTTT.

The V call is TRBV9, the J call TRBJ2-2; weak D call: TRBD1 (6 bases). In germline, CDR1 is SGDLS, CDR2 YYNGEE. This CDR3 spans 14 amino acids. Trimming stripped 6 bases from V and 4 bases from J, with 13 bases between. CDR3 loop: CASKPDRFTGELFF. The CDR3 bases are TGTGCCAGCAAGCCCGACAGGTTCACCGGGGAGCTGTTTTTT.

Here the CDR3 DNA reads TGCAGTGCTAGAGACTGGGGACTAGCGGGGGGCTCCCCCTACGAGCAGTACTTC. Residues: CSARDWGLAGGSPYEQYF. The chain couples TRBV20-1 to TRBJ2-7; 15 nucleotides agree with TRBD2. Trimming cost V 0 bases and J 2 bases; bases outside gene matches: 8. CDR3 size: 18 residues. Germline values: CDR1 DFQATT, CDR2 SNEGSKA (reference sequence).

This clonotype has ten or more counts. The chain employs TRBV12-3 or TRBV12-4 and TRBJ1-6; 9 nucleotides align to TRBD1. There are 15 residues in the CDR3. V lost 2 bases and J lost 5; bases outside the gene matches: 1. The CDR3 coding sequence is TGTGCCAGCAGTTTATGGACAGGGGATAATTCACCCCTCCACTTT. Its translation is CASSLWTGDNSPLHF.

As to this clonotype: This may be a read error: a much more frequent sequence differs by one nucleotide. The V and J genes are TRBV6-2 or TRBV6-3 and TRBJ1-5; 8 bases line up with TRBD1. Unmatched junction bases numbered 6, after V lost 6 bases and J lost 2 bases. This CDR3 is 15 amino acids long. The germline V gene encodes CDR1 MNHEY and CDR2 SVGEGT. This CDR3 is CASRDRVSGNQPQHF. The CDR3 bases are TGTGCCAGCAGGGACAGGGTCAGTGGCAATCAGCCCCAGCATTTT.

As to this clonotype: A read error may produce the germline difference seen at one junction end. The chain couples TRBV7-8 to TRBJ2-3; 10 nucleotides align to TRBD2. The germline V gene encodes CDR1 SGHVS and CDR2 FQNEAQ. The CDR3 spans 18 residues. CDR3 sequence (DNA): TGTGCCAGCAGCGTACCTCTGGAGCGGGAGGGGGACACAGATTCGCAGTATTTT. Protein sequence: CASSVPLEREGDTDSQYF.

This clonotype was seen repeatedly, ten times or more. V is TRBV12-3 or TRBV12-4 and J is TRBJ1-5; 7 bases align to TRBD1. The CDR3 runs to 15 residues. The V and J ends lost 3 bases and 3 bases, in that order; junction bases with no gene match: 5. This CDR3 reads CASSLKGALNQPQHF. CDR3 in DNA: TGTGCCAGCAGTTTGAAGGGGGCCCTCAATCAGCCCCAGCATTTT.

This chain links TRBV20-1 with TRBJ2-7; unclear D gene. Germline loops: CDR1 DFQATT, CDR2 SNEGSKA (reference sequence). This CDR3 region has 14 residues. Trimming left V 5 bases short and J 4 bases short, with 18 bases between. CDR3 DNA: TGCAGTGCTCCCGACACCAGTAGCTCTTACGAGCAGTACTTC. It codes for CSAPDTSSSYEQYF.

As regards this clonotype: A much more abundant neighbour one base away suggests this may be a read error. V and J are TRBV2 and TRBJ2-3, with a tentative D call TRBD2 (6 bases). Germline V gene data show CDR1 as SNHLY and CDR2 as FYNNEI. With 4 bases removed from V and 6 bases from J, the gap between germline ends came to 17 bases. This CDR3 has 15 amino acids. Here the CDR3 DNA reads TGTGCCAGCAGTGTCGGGACTGCAAGGTTGGATACGCAGTATTTT. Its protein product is CASSVGTARLDTQYF.

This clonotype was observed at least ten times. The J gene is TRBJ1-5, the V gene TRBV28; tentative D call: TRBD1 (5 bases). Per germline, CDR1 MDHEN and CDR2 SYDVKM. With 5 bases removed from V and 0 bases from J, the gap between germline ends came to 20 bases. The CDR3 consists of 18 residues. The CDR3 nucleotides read TGTGCCAGCAGTCCCTACCCTAGCCGGGGGAATAGCAATCAGCCCCAGCATTTT. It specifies CASSPYPSRGNSNQPQHF.

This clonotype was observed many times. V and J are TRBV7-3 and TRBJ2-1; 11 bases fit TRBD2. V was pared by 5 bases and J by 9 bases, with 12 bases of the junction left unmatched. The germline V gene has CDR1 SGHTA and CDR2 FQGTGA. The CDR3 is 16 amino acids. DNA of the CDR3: TGTGCCAGCAGCACGAGGGTAGCGGGGGGGCGTGGTGAGCAGTTCTTC. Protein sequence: CASSTRVAGGRGEQFF.

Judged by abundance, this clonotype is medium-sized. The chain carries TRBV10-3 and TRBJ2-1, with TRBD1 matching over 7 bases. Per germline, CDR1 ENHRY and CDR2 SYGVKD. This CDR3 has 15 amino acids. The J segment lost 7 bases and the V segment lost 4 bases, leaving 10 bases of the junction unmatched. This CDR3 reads CAISAYQGVENEQFF. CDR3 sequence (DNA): TGTGCCATCAGTGCGTATCAGGGGGTAGAAAATGAGCAGTTCTTC.

In DNA, the CDR3 is TGCGCCAGCAGCCTGGGCGGGACAGGGGTCAGCGGGGAGCTGTTTTTT. Its translation: CASSLGGTGVSGELFF. The rearrangement uses TRBV5-1 and TRBJ2-2; 10 bases match TRBD1. The length of the CDR3 is 16 residues. Trimming cost V 4 bases and J 7 bases; bases outside gene matches: 10. CDR1 is SGHRS and CDR2 is YFSETQ in the germline V gene.

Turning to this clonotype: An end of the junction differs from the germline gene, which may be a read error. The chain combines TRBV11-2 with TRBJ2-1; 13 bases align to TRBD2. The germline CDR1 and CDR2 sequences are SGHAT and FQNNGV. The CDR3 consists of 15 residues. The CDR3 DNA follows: TGTGCCAGCAGACTAGCGGGGGGGCTTTACAATGGGCAGTTCTTC. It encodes CASRLAGGLYNGQFF.